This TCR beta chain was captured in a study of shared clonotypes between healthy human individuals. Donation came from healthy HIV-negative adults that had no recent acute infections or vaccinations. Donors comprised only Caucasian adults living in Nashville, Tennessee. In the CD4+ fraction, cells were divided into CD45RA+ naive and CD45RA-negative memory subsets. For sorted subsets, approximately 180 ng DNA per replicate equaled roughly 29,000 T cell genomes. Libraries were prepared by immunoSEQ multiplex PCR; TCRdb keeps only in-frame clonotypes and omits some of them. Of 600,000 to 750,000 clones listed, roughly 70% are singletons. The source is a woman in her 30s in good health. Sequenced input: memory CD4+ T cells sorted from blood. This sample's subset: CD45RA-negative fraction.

CDR3 in amino acids: CASSIPVVLQETQYF. CDR3 DNA sequence: TGTGCCAGCAGCATCCCAGTGGTCCTACAAGAGACCCAGTACTTC. The V call is TRBV9, the J call TRBJ2-5; D not certain. CDR1 and CDR2 (germline): SGDLS, YYNGEE. The CDR3 runs 15 residues. The germline V and J ends were trimmed by 4 bases and 2 bases, with 15 bases remaining between them.